The 24 T cell receptor beta chains presented below share a single source sample, sequenced in a study of T cell repertoires in cytomegalovirus infection. TCRdb fed the reads into MiXCR, producing one record per CDR3 protein. The table has hundreds of thousands of distinct CDR3 sequences, less than 25% seen once. Sequenced sample: CD8+ T cells from PBMCs. These receptors were obtained from a human donor in good health (CMV status not recorded). Some clones in this sample may be carry-over from other donors' samples.

Regarding this clonotype: Just one base apart from a much larger clone, this may be a read error. The chain carries TRBV28 and TRBJ1-2; 8 bases fit TRBD1. The CDR3 has 13 amino acids. Germline values: CDR1 MDHEN, CDR2 SYDVKM. Losses at the gene ends were 7 bases for V and 3 bases for J; bases not matched to a gene: 4. CDR3 residues: CASTQTGDYGYTF. CDR3 nucleotides: TGTGCCAGCACCCAGACAGGGGACTATGGCTACACCTTC.

The chain employs TRBV6-2 or TRBV6-3 and TRBJ1-5, with TRBD1 matching 8 bases. Germline trimming cut 6 bases from V and 5 bases from J; bases unmatched to any gene: 3. The V gene's germline CDR1 is MNHEY and CDR2 SVGEGT. The CDR3 runs 13 residues. Written as DNA, the CDR3 is TGTGCCAGCAGGGACAGGGTTGATCAGCCCCAGCATTTT. Translation gives CASRDRVDQPQHF.

The chain combines TRBV29-1 with TRBJ2-1, with D maybe TRBD2 (7 bases). Germline-derived CDR1 and CDR2 are SQVTM and ANQGSEA. V gave up 1 base and J gave up 1 base, with 14 bases separating them. This CDR3 contains 16 residues. Here the CDR3 reads CSVEGLGGASYNEQFF. The CDR3 DNA reads as TGCAGCGTTGAAGGTCTAGGGGGGGCATCCTACAATGAGCAGTTCTTC.

A few counts support this clonotype. This chain connects TRBV4-1 to TRBJ1-5; D perhaps matches TRBD1 (5 bases). The length of the CDR3 is 19 residues. The V gene's germline CDR1 is MGHRA and CDR2 YSYEKL. V lost 0 bases, J lost 4 bases, and 22 bases lay in between. CDR3 amino acids: CASSQDPQTFQGGNQPQHF. The CDR3 bases are TGCGCCAGCAGCCAAGACCCACAAACGTTCCAGGGAGGAAATCAGCCCCAGCATTTT.

This clonotype was found a few times. CDR3 bases: TGTGCCACCCTTGTTGCAACTAATGAAAAACTGTTTTTT. Translated: CATLVATNEKLFF. The rearrangement uses TRBV7-9 and TRBJ1-4; D is unclear. This CDR3 region has 13 residues. Germline V CDR1 and CDR2: SEHNR, FQNEAQ (reference sequence). With 10 bases removed from V and 0 bases from J, the gap between germline ends came to 9 bases.

A few counts support this clonotype. The chain links TRBV20-1 to TRBJ1-5; tentatively, D is TRBD1 (5 bases). This CDR3 contains 13 residues. V shed 3 bases and J shed 5 bases, with 11 bases lying between them. Germline lookup yields CDR1 DFQATT and CDR2 SNEGSKA (reference sequence). For the CDR3, the DNA is TGCAGTGCTAGGGGACGGGGATATCAGCCCCAGCATTTT. Translated, it gives CSARGRGYQPQHF.

This clonotype has ten or more counts. Its ends do not fully match the called genes, so a read error is possible. The V call is TRBV5-1, the J call TRBJ2-1; 8 positions agree with TRBD2. The CDR3 spans 15 residues. Germline CDR1 SGHRS, CDR2 YFSETQ. The CDR3 is CASSPLAGPYNEQFF. The CDR3 DNA follows: TGTGCCAGCAGCCCCTTAGCGGGGCCTTACAATGAGCAGTTCTTC.

This chain connects TRBV5-4 to TRBJ2-2, with 8 bases matching TRBD2. Germline V gene lookup returns CDR1 SGHNT and CDR2 YYREEE (reference sequence). The V gene end was trimmed by 5 bases and the J gene end by 6 bases; junction bases not matched to a gene: 12. The CDR3 loop spans 16 amino acids. In DNA form, the CDR3 reads TGTGCCAGCAGGGATGGACTTGCGGGGGGCGCCGGGGAGCTGTTTTTT. It is translated as CASRDGLAGGAGELFF.

At least ten counts were recorded for this clonotype. The chain carries TRBV7-9 and TRBJ2-7, with 8 bases fitting TRBD1. Germline assignment: CDR1 SEHNR and CDR2 FQNEAQ (reference sequence). V gave up 5 bases and J gave up 3 bases; unmatched junction bases: 9. The CDR3 runs to 15 residues. The CDR3 region has the DNA TGTGCCAGCAGCGACTCGGGACAGGCGGACTACGAGCAGTACGTC. It translates to CASSDSGQADYEQYV.

The chain carries TRBV7-6 and TRBJ2-2, with 7 bases that match TRBD1. From germline, CDR1 is SGHVS and CDR2 FNYEAQ. The CDR3 totals 14 residues. The ends lost 6 bases at V and 6 bases at J; junction bases unmatched: 7. In nucleotides, the CDR3 is TGTGCCAGCAGTTCCGACAGGGCCCCCGGGGAGCTGTTTTTT. Protein: CASSSDRAPGELFF. Filled out from reference TRBV7-6 and TRBJ2-2, the complete variable domain reads GAGVSQSPRYKVTKRGQDVALRCDPISGHVSLYWYRQALGQGPEFLTYFNYEAQQDKSGLPNDRFSAERPEGSISTLTIQRTEQRDSAMYRCASSSDRAPGELFFGEGSRLTVL.

This clonotype has just a few counts. The J gene is TRBJ2-1, the V gene TRBV5-5, with 9 bases lining up with TRBD2. Unmatched junction bases numbered 3, after V lost 1 base and J lost 4 bases. Per germline, CDR1 SGHKS and CDR2 YYEKEE (reference sequence). The CDR3 runs 15 residues. The CDR3: CASSLRGGEYNEQFF. The DNA of the CDR3 is TGTGCCAGCAGCTTGCGCGGGGGGGAATACAATGAGCAGTTCTTC. The full variable domain, completed using reference TRBV5-5 and TRBJ2-1, is DAGVTQSPTHLIKTRGQQVTLRCSPISGHKSVSWYQQVLGQGPQFIFQYYEKEERGRGNFPDRFSARQFPNYSSELNVNALLLGDSALYLCASSLRGGEYNEQFFGPGTRLTVL.

This clonotype was recorded at least ten times. This chain joins TRBV25-1 and TRBJ1-5; D possibly corresponds to TRBD1 (6 bases). V lost 6 bases, J lost 5 bases, and 11 bases lay in between. The germline gives CDR1 MGHDK, CDR2 SYGVNS. The CDR3 extends over 13 amino acids. CDR3 sequence: CASSRAGDQPQHF. The CDR3 DNA reads as TGTGCCAGCAGCCGGGCAGGGGATCAGCCCCAGCATTTT.

J is TRBJ2-6 and V is TRBV10-3; no clear D gene. Trimming removed 7 bases at V and 0 bases at J, with 19 bases between. The CDR3 length is 18 residues. Germline V gene sequence: CDR1 ENHRY, CDR2 SYGVKD. The CDR3 nucleotides read TGTGCCATCACTAAAAGTGGCCCGCCCAACTCTGGGGCCAACGTCCTGACTTTC. Amino acid sequence: CAITKSGPPNSGANVLTF.

In this sample, this clonotype turned up a few times. This chain uses TRBV5-1 with TRBJ2-5, with 11 bases matching TRBD2. Losses at the gene ends were 4 bases for V and 4 bases for J; bases not matched to a gene: 12. The germline V gene encodes CDR1 SGHRS and CDR2 YFSETQ. The CDR3 contains 17 residues. CDR3 nucleotides: TGCGCCAGCAGCCCGACCGTGGCTAGCGGGGGGAGAGAGACCCAGTACTTC. This codes for CASSPTVASGGRETQYF.

This clonotype was recorded a few times. The chain recombines TRBV28 with TRBJ2-2, with 8 nucleotides matching TRBD2. J was trimmed by 0 bases and V by 4 bases; bases with no gene match: 4. The CDR3 is 16 amino acids. The V gene's germline CDR1 is MDHEN and CDR2 SYDVKM. The CDR3 DNA follows: TGTGCCAGCAGTTCCCCGGGGGGGGCGAACACCGGGGAGCTGTTTTTT. It translates to CASSSPGGANTGELFF.

Many counts were recorded for this clonotype. The chain is built from TRBV7-6 and TRBJ2-1; TRBD1 matches 10 bases. This CDR3 has 16 residues. Germline V gene sequence: CDR1 SGHVS, CDR2 FNYEAQ. V gave up 5 bases and J gave up 7 bases; unmatched junction bases: 11. CDR3 loop: CASSPRDRGRNNEQFF. DNA of the CDR3: TGTGCCAGCAGCCCGCGGGACAGGGGTCGAAATAATGAGCAGTTCTTC.

This clonotype was recorded many times. J is TRBJ2-1 and V is TRBV7-6; D is undetermined. CDR1 SGHVS and CDR2 FNYEAQ come from the germline V gene. V gave up 2 bases and J gave up 0 bases, with 26 bases separating them. The CDR3 is 21 residues long. CDR3 sequence reads: CASSLRHGRRTVQSSYNEQFF. The CDR3 DNA follows: TGTGCCAGCAGCTTAAGGCATGGGCGGAGAACAGTCCAAAGCTCCTACAATGAGCAGTTCTTC. Combining the CDR3 with reference TRBV7-6 and TRBJ2-1 gives the whole variable domain GAGVSQSPRYKVTKRGQDVALRCDPISGHVSLYWYRQALGQGPEFLTYFNYEAQQDKSGLPNDRFSAERPEGSISTLTIQRTEQRDSAMYRCASSLRHGRRTVQSSYNEQFFGPGTRLTVL.

This clonotype has just a few counts. The gene calls are TRBV25-1 and TRBJ2-1, with unresolved D. With 5 bases removed from V and 0 bases from J, the gap between germline ends came to 8 bases. There are 14 residues in the CDR3. The germline V gene has CDR1 MGHDK and CDR2 SYGVNS. CDR3 nucleotide sequence: TGTGCCAGCAGTAGTGTGAGCTCCTACAATGAGCAGTTCTTC. It codes for CASSSVSSYNEQFF.

This chain links TRBV19 with TRBJ2-7, with D perhaps matching TRBD2 (6 bases). The CDR3 extends over 13 amino acids. V was pared by 10 bases and J by 4 bases, with 17 bases between. From germline, CDR1 is LNHDA and CDR2 SQIVND (reference sequence). CDR3 in DNA: TGTGCCACAAGCGGGCCGGCGGGTTACGAGCAGTACTTC. Protein: CATSGPAGYEQYF. The whole variable domain, filled in from reference TRBV19 and TRBJ2-7, reads DGGITQSPKYLFRKEGQNVTLSCEQNLNHDAMYWYRQDPGQGLRLIYYSQIVNDFQKGDIAEGYSVSREKKESFPLTVTSAQKNPTAFYLCATSGPAGYEQYFGPGTRLTVT.

The chain uses TRBV28 and TRBJ1-1; 8 bases are shared with TRBD1. Germline V CDR1 and CDR2: MDHEN, SYDVKM. The CDR3 runs 16 residues. Unmatched junction bases numbered 6, after V lost 3 bases and J lost 0 bases. CDR3 protein: CASSFRDRTMNTEAFF. In nucleotides, the CDR3 is TGTGCCAGCAGTTTCCGGGACAGGACCATGAACACTGAAGCTTTCTTT.

At least ten counts were recorded for this clonotype. CDR3 in DNA: TGTGCCGTAAGACGGGAAACAGGTTCCAATCCCAATGAGCAGTTCTTC. This translates into CAVRRETGSNPNEQFF. The chain employs TRBV7-7 and TRBJ2-1; D possibly uses TRBD1 or TRBD2 (5 bases each). The CDR3 has 16 amino acids. The germline gives CDR1 SSHAT, CDR2 FNYEAQ (reference sequence). V shed 11 bases and J shed 6 bases, with 26 bases lying between them.

The chain recombines TRBV6-2 or TRBV6-3 with TRBJ1-1; tentative D call: TRBD1 (5 bases). The V gene lost 5 bases and the J gene lost 6 bases, with 22 bases spanning the gap. The germline V gene encodes CDR1 MNHEY and CDR2 SVGEGT. The CDR3 contains 16 residues. The chain's CDR3 is CASSLHRSPTNAEAFF. CDR3 nucleotide sequence: TGTGCCAGCAGTCTCCACAGGAGCCCCACTAACGCTGAAGCTTTCTTT.

There are many counts of this clonotype. The chain combines TRBV7-6 with TRBJ2-5, with D possibly matching TRBD2 (6 bases). There are 14 residues in the CDR3. Germline V gives CDR1 SGHVS, CDR2 FNYEAQ. V lost 1 base and J 3 bases, leaving 9 bases between the germline ends. The CDR3 nucleotides are TGTGCCAGCAGCTTAGGTTGGGGGGAAGAGACCCAGTACTTC. This translates into CASSLGWGEETQYF.

V is TRBV4-1 and J is TRBJ2-7; D is ambiguous. Germline values: CDR1 MGHRA, CDR2 YSYEKL. Trimming shortened V by 0 bases and J by 6 bases, and 9 bases separated the two germline ends. The length of the CDR3 is 13 residues. For the CDR3, the DNA is TGCGCCAGCAGCCAAGACCCCCTGCTCGAGCAGTACGTC. It specifies CASSQDPLLEQYV.